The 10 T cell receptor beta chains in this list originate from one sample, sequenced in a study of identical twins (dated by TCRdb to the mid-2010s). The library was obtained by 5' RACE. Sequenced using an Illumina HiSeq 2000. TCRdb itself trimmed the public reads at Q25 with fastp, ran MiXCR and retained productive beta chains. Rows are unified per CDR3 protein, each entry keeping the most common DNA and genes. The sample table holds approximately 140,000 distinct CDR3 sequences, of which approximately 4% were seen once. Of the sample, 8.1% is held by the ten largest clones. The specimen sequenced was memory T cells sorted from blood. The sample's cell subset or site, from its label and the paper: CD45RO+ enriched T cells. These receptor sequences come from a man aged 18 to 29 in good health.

This chain's CDR3 is CASSIYPSAGTDGNTIYF. The CDR3 bases are TGTGCCAGTAGTATATACCCATCTGCCGGGACTGATGGAAACACCATATATTTT. This rearrangement joins TRBV19 to TRBJ1-3; the D gene is possibly TRBD1 (5 bases). There are 18 residues in the CDR3. With 2 bases removed from V and 3 bases from J, the gap between germline ends came to 20 bases. Germline loops: CDR1 LNHDA, CDR2 SQIVND (reference sequence). Variable domain in full (rest from reference TRBV19 and TRBJ1-3): DGGITQSPKYLFRKEGQNVTLSCEQNLNHDAMYWYRQDPGQGLRLIYYSQIVNDFQKGDIAEGYSVSREKKESFPLTVTSAQKNPTAFYLCASSIYPSAGTDGNTIYFGEGSWLTVV.

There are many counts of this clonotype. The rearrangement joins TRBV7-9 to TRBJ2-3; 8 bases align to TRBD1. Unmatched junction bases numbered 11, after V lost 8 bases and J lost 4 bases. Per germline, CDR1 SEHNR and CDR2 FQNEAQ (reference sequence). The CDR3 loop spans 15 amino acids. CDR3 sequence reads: CASGPGTGSADTQYF. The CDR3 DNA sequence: TGTGCCAGCGGACCCGGGACAGGAAGCGCAGATACGCAGTATTTT.

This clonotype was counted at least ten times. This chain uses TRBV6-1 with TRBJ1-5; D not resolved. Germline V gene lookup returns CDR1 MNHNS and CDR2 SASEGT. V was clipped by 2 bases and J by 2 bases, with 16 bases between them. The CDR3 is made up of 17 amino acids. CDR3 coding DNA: TGTGCCAGCAGTGAATATCTGGTCCCCTGGGGCAATCAGCCCCAGCATTTT. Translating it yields CASSEYLVPWGNQPQHF.

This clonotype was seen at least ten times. The CDR3 DNA sequence: TGTGCCAGCAGCCAAGATCACCCTGGAAACACCATATATTTT. Amino acid sequence: CASSQDHPGNTIYF. The chain is built from TRBV14 and TRBJ1-3; the D is unclear. Germline-derived CDR1 and CDR2 are SGHDN and FVKESK. This CDR3 spans 14 amino acids. Trimming left V 0 bases short and J 2 bases short, with 5 bases between. The variable domain in full, with the rest retrieved from reference TRBV14 and TRBJ1-3, is EAGVTQFPSHSVIEKGQTVTLRCDPISGHDNLYWYRRVMGKEIKFLLHFVKESKQDESGMPNNRFLAERTGGTYSTLKVQPAELEDSGVYFCASSQDHPGNTIYFGEGSWLTVV.

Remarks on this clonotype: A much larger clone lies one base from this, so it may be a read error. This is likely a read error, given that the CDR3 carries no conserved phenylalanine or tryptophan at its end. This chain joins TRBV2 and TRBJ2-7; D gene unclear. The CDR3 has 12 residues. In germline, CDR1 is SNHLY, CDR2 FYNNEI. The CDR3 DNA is TGTGCCAGCAGCGAAGCCAGCTACGAGCAGTACGGC. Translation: CASSEASYEQYG.

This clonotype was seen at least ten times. The CDR3 bases are TGCAGTGCTGAGCAAGGACGGCCCTCCTACGAGCAGTACTTC. This translates into CSAEQGRPSYEQYF. V usage is TRBV20-1 and J usage is TRBJ2-7, with no clear D. With 5 bases removed from V and 0 bases from J, the gap between germline ends came to 14 bases. Germline CDR1 and CDR2: DFQATT and SNEGSKA (reference sequence). The CDR3 extends over 14 amino acids.

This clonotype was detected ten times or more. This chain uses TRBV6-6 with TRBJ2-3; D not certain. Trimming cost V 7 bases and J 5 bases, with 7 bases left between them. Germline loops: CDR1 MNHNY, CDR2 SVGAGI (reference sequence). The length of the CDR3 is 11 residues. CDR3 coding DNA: TGTGCCAGCATTTGGGGAGATACGCAGTATTTT. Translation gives CASIWGDTQYF.

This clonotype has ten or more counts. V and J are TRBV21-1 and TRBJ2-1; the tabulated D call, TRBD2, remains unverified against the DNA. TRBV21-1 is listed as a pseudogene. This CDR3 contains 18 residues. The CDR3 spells CASSNPAPAAGGSGEQFF. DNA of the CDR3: TGTGCCAGCAGCAATCCAGCACCGGCAGCGGGAGGGAGCGGTGAGCAGTTCTTC.

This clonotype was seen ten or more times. The DNA of the CDR3 is TGTGCCAGCAGCCAAGGCGGGGTATTGGCAGATACGCAGTATTTT. This encodes CASSQGGVLADTQYF. The chain couples TRBV14 to TRBJ2-3; possible D gene TRBD2, 6 bases. Trimming removed 1 base at V and 4 bases at J, with 12 bases between. The CDR3 sequence is 15 residues long. Germline lookup yields CDR1 SGHDN and CDR2 FVKESK.

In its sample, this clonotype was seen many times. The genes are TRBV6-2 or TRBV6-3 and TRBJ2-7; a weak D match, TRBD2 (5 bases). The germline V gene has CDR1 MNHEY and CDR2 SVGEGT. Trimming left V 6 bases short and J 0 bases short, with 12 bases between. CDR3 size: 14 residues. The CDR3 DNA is TGTGCCAGCAGCCGAAGCGGCACCTCCTACGAGCAGTACTTC. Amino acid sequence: CASSRSGTSYEQYF.